Below are 13 T cell receptor beta chains sequenced from a single sample in a study of OX40 agonist ivuxolimab in advanced cancers. The assay was immunoSEQ multiplex PCR, and TCRdb's table has in-frame clones only and misses some. Among roughly 110,000 clones listed, 90% were seen once. The sample was CD4+ or CD8+ T cells sorted from blood, taken in a trial of the OX40 agonist ivuxolimab. The receptors were sampled from an adult with an advanced solid tumor such as melanoma, head and neck, liver or kidney cancer.

V gene TRBV30 combines with J gene TRBJ2-5; D gene unclear. The V gene lost 4 bases and the J gene lost 1 base, with 10 bases spanning the gap. CDR3 length equals 13 residues. The germline V gene encodes CDR1 GTSNPN and CDR2 SVGIG (reference sequence). DNA for the CDR3: TGTGCCTGGAAATACCGGACCCAAGAGACCCAGTACTTC. It yields the protein CAWKYRTQETQYF. Drawing the rest from reference TRBV30 and TRBJ2-5, the complete variable domain is SQTIHQWPATLVQPVGSPLSLECTVEGTSNPNLYWYRQAAGRGLQLLFYSVGIGQISSEVPQNLSASRPQDRQFILSSKKLLLSDSGFYLCAWKYRTQETQYFGPGTRLLVL.

The chain uses TRBV29-1 and TRBJ1-5; TRBD1 matches 8 bases. This CDR3 is built from 15 residues. Trimming took 4 bases from V and 5 from J; bases not matched to a gene: 10. The germline gives CDR1 SQVTM, CDR2 ANQGSEA. In DNA, the CDR3 is TGCAGCGTTGGAGGGGCAGGGGGCGCTCATCAGCCCCAGCATTTT. It codes for CSVGGAGGAHQPQHF.

The rearrangement joins TRBV10-3 to TRBJ1-1; 12 positions match TRBD1. Germline CDR1 is ENHRY and CDR2 is SYGVKD. After removal of 6 bases from V and 1 base from J, the junction contained 0 bases not matched to a gene. CDR3 length: 14 residues. The CDR3 DNA follows: TGTGCCATCAGGGGACAGGGGGCGAACACTGAAGCTTTCTTT. The encoded protein is CAIRGQGANTEAFF.

The chain links TRBV4-3 to TRBJ1-6, with D unclear. Trimming took 1 base from V and 0 from J, leaving 7 bases between them. This CDR3 has 16 amino acids. The germline CDR1 and CDR2 sequences are LGHNA and YSLEER. CDR3 protein: CASSQGAPSYNSPLHF. In DNA form, the CDR3 reads TGCGCCAGCAGCCAAGGGGCCCCCTCCTATAATTCACCCCTCCACTTT.

This chain links TRBV2 with TRBJ2-7; no clear D gene. There are 12 residues in the CDR3. V was cut by 8 bases and J by 0 bases, with 8 bases left in between. CDR1 SNHLY and CDR2 FYNNEI come from the germline V gene. CDR3 sequence reads: CASGRLSYEQYF. The CDR3 nucleotides read TGTGCCAGCGGACGGCTCTCCTACGAGCAGTACTTC.

The chain employs TRBV11-3 and TRBJ2-5; 9 nucleotides line up with TRBD1. The junction had 3 bases not matched to a gene; V was cut back by 4 bases and J by 3 bases. The germline V gene encodes CDR1 SGHNT and CDR2 YENEEA. The CDR3 loop spans 14 amino acids. In DNA form, the CDR3 reads TGTGCCAGCAGCTGGACAGGGGCTGAAGAGACCCAGTACTTC. It translates to CASSWTGAEETQYF.

The chain employs TRBV18 and TRBJ2-5, with 10 bases matching TRBD2. CDR3 length: 15 residues. CDR1 is KGHSH, CDR2 LQKENI, per germline. V was clipped by 5 bases and J by 4 bases; unmatched bases: 7. The CDR3 spells CASSMKSGGAETQYF. The CDR3 DNA is TGTGCCAGCTCAATGAAGAGCGGGGGGGCAGAGACCCAGTACTTC.

This sequence joins TRBV29-1 and TRBJ1-1; possible D gene TRBD1, 6 bases. Germline CDR1 reads SQVTM; CDR2 reads ANQGSEA. Trimming took 5 bases from V and 0 from J, leaving 16 bases between them. The CDR3 length is 15 residues. DNA for the CDR3: TGCAGCGTTCACCGAACCGCAGGGGTGAACACTGAAGCTTTCTTT. Translating gives CSVHRTAGVNTEAFF.

The V and J genes are TRBV5-1 and TRBJ2-3, with 7 positions matching TRBD2. This CDR3 comprises 15 residues. Germline V lookup: CDR1 SGHRS, CDR2 YFSETQ. V lost 3 bases, J lost 6 bases, and 10 bases stayed unmatched. CDR3: CASSSLAGRGDTQYF. For the CDR3, the DNA is TGCGCCAGCAGCTCGTTAGCGGGCCGGGGGGATACGCAGTATTTT.

V usage is TRBV6-4 and J usage is TRBJ1-1, with unresolved D. The V end was cut by 3 bases, the J end by 11 bases, with 7 bases between. The CDR3 covers 10 residues. The V gene's germline CDR1 is MRHNA and CDR2 SNTAGT. CDR3 sequence reads: CASSETGAFF. As DNA, the CDR3 is TGTGCCAGCAGTGAAACGGGGGCTTTCTTT.

This sequence joins TRBV2 and TRBJ2-3, with D perhaps matching TRBD2 (6 bases). The CDR3 runs 14 residues. Germline-derived CDR1 and CDR2 are SNHLY and FYNNEI. V lost 6 bases and J 5 bases, leaving 15 bases between the germline ends. CDR3 DNA: TGTGCCAGCAGGGGAGGTCAGGCGGAAGATACGCAGTATTTT. Translating gives CASRGGQAEDTQYF.

Of note for this clone: Other DNA sequences within the sample encode an identical CDR3. This chain connects TRBV10-3 to TRBJ1-4; 9 positions agree with TRBD1. Germline V gives CDR1 ENHRY, CDR2 SYGVKD. J was trimmed by 7 bases and V by 10 bases; bases with no gene match: 10. The CDR3 sequence is 14 residues long. CDR3 in amino acids: CATLPGQGSEKLFF. DNA for the CDR3: TGTGCCACGCTACCGGGACAGGGAAGTGAAAAACTGTTTTTT.

This chain uses TRBV7-2 with TRBJ2-7, with a tentative D call TRBD1 (5 bases). The CDR3 is made up of 12 amino acids. Germline values: CDR1 SGHTA, CDR2 FQGNSA. Trimming removed 7 bases from V and 6 bases from J, with 13 bases in between. The CDR3 region has the DNA TGTGCCAGCAACCAGGGCGTACGCGAGCAGTACTTC. It is translated as CASNQGVREQYF.